The sequence of this T cell receptor beta chain was determined in a study of lymphopenia after photon versus proton radiotherapy. The CDR3 is 11 residues long. The V end lost 1 base, the J end lost 3 bases, and 3 bases lay between the germline ends. The germline gives CDR1 GTSNPN, CDR2 SVGIG (reference sequence). As regards this clone: Its specificity is unknown.

Clones were read by immunoSEQ multiplex PCR, and TCRdb kept only the in-frame ones, dropping some. Of around 50,000 clones in the sample, roughly 83% were seen once. Study conclusions and caveats: Proton therapy kept repertoires fairly stable, unlike photons, which gained effector/memory cells. Post-nadir TCR diversity decline inversely tracked overall survival among those who died.

The receptor comes from a man in his sixties with pancreatic cancer. The chain couples TRBV30 to TRBJ2-5; D remains ambiguous. Sequences were derived from peripheral blood, sampled from a patient treated with proton-based radiotherapy. The CDR3 DNA sequence: TGTGCCTGGAGTGGGGAAGAGACCCAGTACTTC. Translation gives CAWSGEETQYF.